Described below is a single T cell receptor (beta chain) sequence and its context. Its antigen is unidentified. Together with a sample-barcoded 5' primer, a J-beta primer mix was included in a second PCR lasting about 7 to 11 cycles. TCRdb re-derived calls from the 5' RACE reads in MiXCR, one entry per CDR3 protein. In the table there are hundreds of thousands of distinct CDR3 sequences, more than 50% of which are singletons. The data were taken from a study of blood T cells in healthy people across ages. From germline, CDR1 is MNHNS and CDR2 SASEGT. The CDR3 totals 15 residues. The V end lost 3 bases, the J end lost 0 bases, and 11 bases lay between the germline ends. Whole-study findings and limits: Among long-lived donors, naive CD4+ cells were more numerous and diversity higher than in aged donors. With donor CMV status unknown, expanded clonotype changes were possibly confounded.

This chain links TRBV6-1 with TRBJ2-5; D gene ambiguous. The sequenced sample was blood. The origin of this receptor is a man aged 40-49 years in good health. The CDR3 nucleotides read TGTGCCAGCAGTGAGGCAGCCTGGTACCAAGAGACCCAGTACTTC. It translates to CASSEAAWYQETQYF.